Here is one T cell receptor (beta chain) with its context. Germline V lookup: CDR1 MNHEY, CDR2 SMNVEV (reference sequence). Trimming shortened V by 5 bases and J by 1 base, and 11 bases separated the two germline ends. The CDR3 has 14 residues. Profiled with immunoSEQ multiplex PCR; TCRdb holds only in-frame clones, not every one. The sample holds 210,000 or so clones, approximately 83% seen once. This entry belongs to a study of blood T cell repertoires in COVID-19. Study overall: Acute-phase and convalescent COVID-19 samples originated in the United States, Italy and Spain. T cells, B-cell-depleted T cells, or PBMCs provided the cDNA or gDNA that served as material.

Participant-reported clinical history was the basis for cohort assignment. What was sequenced was PBMCs or T cells enriched from blood (not recorded which). The genes are TRBV27 and TRBJ1-1; TRBD1 might be the D (6 bases). The receptor was derived from a woman aged 45 to 65 who had been exposed to COVID-19. The CDR3 region is CASSPHRANTEAFF. CDR3 in DNA: TGTGCCAGCAGTCCCCACAGGGCGAACACTGAAGCTTTCTTT.